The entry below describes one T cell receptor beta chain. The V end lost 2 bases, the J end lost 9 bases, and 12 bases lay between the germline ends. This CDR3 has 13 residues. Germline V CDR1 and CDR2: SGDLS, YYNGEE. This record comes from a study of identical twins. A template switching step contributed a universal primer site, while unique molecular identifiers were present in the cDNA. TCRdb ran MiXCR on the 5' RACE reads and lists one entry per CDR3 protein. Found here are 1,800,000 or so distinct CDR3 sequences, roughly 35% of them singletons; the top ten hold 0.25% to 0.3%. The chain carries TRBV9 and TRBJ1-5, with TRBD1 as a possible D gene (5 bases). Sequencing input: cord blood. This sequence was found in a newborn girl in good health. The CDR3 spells CASSVTPGRPQHF. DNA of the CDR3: TGTGCCAGCAGCGTTACCCCAGGGCGGCCCCAGCATTTT.